This T cell receptor (beta chain) was identified in a study of blood T cell repertoires in COVID-19. Looking at the study overall: Specimens from acute and convalescent COVID-19 originated in the United States, Italy and Spain. Nucleic acid was either cDNA or gDNA, and it came from T cells, B-cell-depleted T cells, or PBMCs.

Germline CDR1 reads KGHSY; CDR2 reads FQNENV. The V gene lost 4 bases and the J gene lost 0 bases, with 9 bases spanning the gap. The CDR3 sequence is 14 residues long. This clone came up once. Methods used by the authors: Researchers report that nucleated cell counts were estimated from reference gene primer amplification. The assay was immunoSEQ multiplex PCR, and TCRdb's table has in-frame clones only and misses some. The V and J calls and clone size were taken over from that table, and D and trimming were inferred from the DNA. The data show approximately 140,000 clones, over 75% seen once. This clonotype originated in a man in his sixties or seventies with active COVID-19. The chain carries TRBV16 and TRBJ1-1, with unresolved D. The sequenced sample was peripheral blood. CDR3 in DNA: TGTGCCAGCAGCCGATCAAATATGAACACTGAAGCTTTCTTT. Its translation: CASSRSNMNTEAFF.